Presented here are 4 T cell receptor beta chains from one specimen sequenced in a study of OX40 agonist ivuxolimab in advanced cancers. The method was immunoSEQ multiplex PCR; TCRdb's version includes in-frame clones alone and lacks a portion of them. The table records about 60,000 clones, over 80% of them present only once. The sequencing here drew on CD4+ or CD8+ T cells sorted from blood, taken in a trial of the OX40 agonist ivuxolimab. The source of these receptors is an adult with an advanced solid tumor such as melanoma, head and neck, liver or kidney cancer.

The gene calls are TRBV7-2 and TRBJ2-7; no reliable D call. The V end was cut by 4 bases, the J end by 9 bases, with 16 bases between. The germline CDR1 and CDR2 sequences are SGHTA and FQGNSA. This CDR3 spans 13 amino acids. Here the CDR3 DNA reads TGTGCCAGCAGCTCCCACTCGACTCTTGGGCAGTACTTC. It is translated as CASSSHSTLGQYF.

J is TRBJ1-5 and V is TRBV28, with TRBD1 as a possible D gene (6 bases). The V end lost 5 bases, the J end lost 4 bases, and 12 bases lay between the germline ends. The CDR3 extends over 14 amino acids. The germline V gene has CDR1 MDHEN and CDR2 SYDVKM. CDR3 sequence (DNA): TGTGCCAGCAGTCGACAGGTTAGGAATCAGCCCCAGCATTTT. This sequence encodes CASSRQVRNQPQHF.

The CDR3 here is CASSINSGQTDYGYTF. In DNA, the CDR3 is TGTGCCAGTAGTATAAATTCCGGACAGACCGACTATGGCTACACCTTC. The genes are TRBV19 and TRBJ1-2; possible D gene TRBD1, 6 bases. V was clipped by 2 bases and J by 3 bases, with 16 bases between them. Germline V lookup: CDR1 LNHDA, CDR2 SQIVND (reference sequence). CDR3 length equals 16 residues.

This chain links TRBV5-6 with TRBJ2-7; no reliable D call. V was cut by 4 bases and J by 7 bases, with 12 bases left in between. This CDR3 is 12 amino acids long. CDR1 and CDR2 (germline): SGHDT, YYEEEE. The CDR3 sequence is CASSRWRLEQYF. In DNA, the CDR3 is TGTGCCAGCAGCCGGTGGCGTCTGGAGCAGTACTTC.